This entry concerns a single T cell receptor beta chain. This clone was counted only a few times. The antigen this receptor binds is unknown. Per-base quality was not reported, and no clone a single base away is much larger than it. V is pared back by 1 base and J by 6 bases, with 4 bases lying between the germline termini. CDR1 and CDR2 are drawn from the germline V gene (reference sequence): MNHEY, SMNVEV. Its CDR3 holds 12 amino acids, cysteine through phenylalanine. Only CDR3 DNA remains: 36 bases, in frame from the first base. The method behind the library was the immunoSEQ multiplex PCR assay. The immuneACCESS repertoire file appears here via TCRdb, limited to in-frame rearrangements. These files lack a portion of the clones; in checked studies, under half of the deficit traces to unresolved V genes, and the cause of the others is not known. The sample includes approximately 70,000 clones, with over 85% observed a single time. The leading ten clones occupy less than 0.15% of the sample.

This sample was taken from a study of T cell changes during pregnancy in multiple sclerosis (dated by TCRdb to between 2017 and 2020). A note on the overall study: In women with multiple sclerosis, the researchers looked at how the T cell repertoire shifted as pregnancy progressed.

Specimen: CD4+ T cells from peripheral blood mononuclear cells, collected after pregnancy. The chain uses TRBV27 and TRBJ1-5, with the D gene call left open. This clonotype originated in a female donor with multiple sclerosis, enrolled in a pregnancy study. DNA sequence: TGTGCCAGCAGTTTATACGGTCAGCCCCAGCATTTT. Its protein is CASSLYGQPQHF.